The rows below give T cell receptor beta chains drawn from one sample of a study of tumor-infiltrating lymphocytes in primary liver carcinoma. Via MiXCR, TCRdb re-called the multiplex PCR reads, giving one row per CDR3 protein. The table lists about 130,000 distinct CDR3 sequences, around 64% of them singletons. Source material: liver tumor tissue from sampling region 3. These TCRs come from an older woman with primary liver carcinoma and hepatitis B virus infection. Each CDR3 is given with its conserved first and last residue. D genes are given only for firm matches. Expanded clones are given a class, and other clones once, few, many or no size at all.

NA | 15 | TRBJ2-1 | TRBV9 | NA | TGTGCCAGCAGCGTAAGGGACACAGCCTACAATGAGCAGTTCTTC | CASSVRDTAYNEQFF
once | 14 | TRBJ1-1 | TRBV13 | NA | TGTGCCAGCAGCCGTACAGTGGGATCCACTGGAGCTTTCTTT | CASSRTVGSTGAFF
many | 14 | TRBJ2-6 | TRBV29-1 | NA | TGCAGCGTCCCCGACGGTTCTGGGGCCAACGTCCTGACTTTC | CSVPDGSGANVLTF
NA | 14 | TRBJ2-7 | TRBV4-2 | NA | TGTGCCAGAAGCCAATCGGCAATTAACGAGGAGCAGTACTTC | CARSQSAINEEQYF
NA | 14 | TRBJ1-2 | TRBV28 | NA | TGTGCCACCGTCCGAGGGGCCAACAACTATGGCTACACCTTC | CATVRGANNYGYTF
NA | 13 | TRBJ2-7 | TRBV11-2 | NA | TGTGTCAGCAGCTTGCACGGAGTCTACGAGCAGTACTTC | CVSSLHGVYEQYF
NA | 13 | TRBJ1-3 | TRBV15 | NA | TGTGCCACCAGCAGTCATTTGGGAAACACCATATATTTT | CATSSHLGNTIYF
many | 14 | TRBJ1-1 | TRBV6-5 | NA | TGTGCCAGCAGTTTATTAGCGCTCGGCGCTGAAGCTTTCTTT | CASSLLALGAEAFF
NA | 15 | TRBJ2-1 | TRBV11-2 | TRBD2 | TGTGTCAGCAGCTTTGATCTAGCGGAGTACAATAAGCAGTTCTTC | CVSSFDLAEYNKQFF
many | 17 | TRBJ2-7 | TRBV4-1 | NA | TGCGCCAGCAGCCAAGGTCGATCCCCGGGATATGCCTACGAGCAGTACTTC | CASSQGRSPGYAYEQYF
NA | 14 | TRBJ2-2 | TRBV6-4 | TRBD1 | TGTGCCAGCCGGACAGGGGGCGACACCGGGGAGCTGTTTTTT | CASRTGGDTGELFF
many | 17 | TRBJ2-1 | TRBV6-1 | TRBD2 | TGTGCCAGCAGTGAAGTGTTCAGACTAGCGGGAGACAATGAGCAGTTCTTC | CASSEVFRLAGDNEQFF
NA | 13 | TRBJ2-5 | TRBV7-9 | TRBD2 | TGTGCCATCCACAGACTAGCGGAAGAGATCCAGTACTTC | CAIHRLAEEIQYF
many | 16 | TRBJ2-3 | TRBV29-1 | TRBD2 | TGCAGCGTCCACGGATCCGCGGCGGGAGGTGGCGGTACGCAGTATTTT | CSVHGSAAGGGGTQYF
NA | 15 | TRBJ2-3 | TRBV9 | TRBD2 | TGTGCCAGCAGCGTAGCTAGCGGGGCATCAGATACGCAGTATTTT | CASSVASGASDTQYF
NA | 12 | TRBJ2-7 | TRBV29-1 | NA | TGCAGCGCTGAGGGGATAGGGGACGAGCAGTACTTC | CSAEGIGDEQYF
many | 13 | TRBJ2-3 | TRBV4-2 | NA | TGTGCCAGCAGCCAAGGTCGGGGGGATACGCAGTATTTT | CASSQGRGDTQYF
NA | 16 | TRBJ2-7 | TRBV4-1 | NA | TGCGCCAGCAGCCAAGGGCATTCGGGACCCACCTATGAGCAGTACTTC | CASSQGHSGPTYEQYF